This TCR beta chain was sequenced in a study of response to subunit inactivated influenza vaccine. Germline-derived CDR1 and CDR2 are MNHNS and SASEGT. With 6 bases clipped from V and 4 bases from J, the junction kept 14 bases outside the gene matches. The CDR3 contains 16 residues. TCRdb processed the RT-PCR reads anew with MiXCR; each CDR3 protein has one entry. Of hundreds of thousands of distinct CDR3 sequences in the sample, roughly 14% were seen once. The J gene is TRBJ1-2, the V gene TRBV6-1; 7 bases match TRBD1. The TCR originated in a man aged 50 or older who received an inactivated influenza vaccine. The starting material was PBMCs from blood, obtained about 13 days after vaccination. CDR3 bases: TGTGCCAGCAGCCCGGGACCCCCAGGGGGAGGCTATGGCTACACCTTC. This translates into CASSPGPPGGGYGYTF.